The entry that follows covers one TCR beta chain sequence. Assay: immunoSEQ multiplex PCR; the TCRdb copy retains only in-frame clones and omits some. The sample carries some 69,000 clones, more than 75% recorded once. Trimming shortened V by 0 bases and J by 0 bases, and 6 bases separated the two germline ends. CDR3 size: 15 residues. The germline V gene encodes CDR1 SGHRS and CDR2 YFSETQ. The sample is drawn from a study of blood T cell repertoires in COVID-19. Input material: peripheral blood. The J gene is TRBJ2-2, the V gene TRBV5-1; no reliable D call. The sequence came from a human donor in a cohort sampled during active COVID-19. This CDR3 reads CASSLGSANTGELFF. The DNA of the CDR3 is TGCGCCAGCAGCTTGGGGAGCGCGAACACCGGGGAGCTGTTTTTT.